This TCR beta chain is from a study of T cells in localized non-small cell lung cancer. The study's findings and limits: Adjacent uninvolved lung had the highest clonality, suggesting focused antigen responses. A higher density of T cells in blood coincided with extended overall survival. Appearing in adjacent lung were a median about 59 of the top 100 tumor clones. One tumor region alone was sequenced, and heterogeneity therefore remains possible.

Per germline, CDR1 LNHNV and CDR2 YYDKDF (reference sequence). V was pared by 0 bases and J by 2 bases, with 7 bases of the junction left unmatched. The CDR3 spans 18 residues. Assay used: immunoSEQ multiplex PCR; TCRdb lists only in-frame clones, some missing. The repertoire holds tens of thousands of clones, with approximately 80% as singletons. As regards this clone: Its antigen remains unidentified.

Source: peripheral blood mononuclear cells, taken before any cancer treatment. V is TRBV15 and J is TRBJ2-5, with 12 bases identical to TRBD2. This receptor was obtained from a man aged 35 to 69 with stage III lung adenocarcinoma. The CDR3 loop reads CATSRDSSGGALQETQYF. The CDR3 nucleotides are TGTGCCACCAGCAGAGATTCTAGCGGGGGGGCTCTACAAGAGACCCAGTACTTC.